Below are 6 T cell receptor beta chains sequenced from a single sample in a study of blood T cell repertoires in COVID-19. Profiling relied on immunoSEQ multiplex PCR, and the TCRdb table lists in-frame clones only, not all of them. The profile shows about 100,000 clones, around 86% of them singletons. Sequencing was carried out using peripheral blood. These receptors were taken from a man aged 50-60 years with acute or convalescent COVID-19.

The chain employs TRBV6-4 and TRBJ2-3, with D possibly TRBD2 on 6 matching bases. Trimming left V 6 bases short and J 6 bases short, with 13 bases between. The CDR3 consists of 13 residues. CDR1 MRHNA and CDR2 SNTAGT come from the germline V gene. CDR3 region: CASSGTGVDTQYF. The DNA of the CDR3 is TGTGCCAGCAGCGGTACGGGGGTCGATACGCAGTATTTT.

The rearrangement links TRBV28 to TRBJ1-5; possibly TRBD1 for D (6 bases). CDR1 is MDHEN and CDR2 is SYDVKM in the germline V gene. V was trimmed by 6 bases and J by 2 bases, leaving 8 bases between them. The CDR3 consists of 13 residues. CDR3 coding DNA: TGTGCCAGCAGACAGGGAGGCAATCAGCCCCAGCATTTT. Translation gives CASRQGGNQPQHF. Full variable domain (remainder filled in from reference TRBV28 and TRBJ1-5): DVKVTQSSRYLVKRTGEKVFLECVQDMDHENMFWYRQDPGLGLRLIYFSYDVKMKEKGDIPEGYSVSREKKERFSLILESASTNQTSMYLCASRQGGNQPQHFGDGTRLSIL.

The rearrangement joins TRBV6-6 to TRBJ2-1; TRBD2 aligns across 7 bases. Germline V gene data show CDR1 as MNHNY and CDR2 as SVGAGI (reference sequence). V lost 6 bases and J lost 0; bases outside the gene matches: 5. The CDR3 runs 15 residues. The CDR3 region is CASSEGLVSYNEQFF. Written as DNA, the CDR3 is TGTGCCAGCAGCGAAGGACTAGTCTCCTACAATGAGCAGTTCTTC.

The rearrangement joins TRBV6-1 to TRBJ2-7; D gene unclear. Deletions cut 3 bases from V and 2 bases from J, with 11 bases between. Germline-derived CDR1 and CDR2 are MNHNS and SASEGT. This CDR3 region has 14 residues. In DNA form, the CDR3 reads TGTGCCAGCAGTGATTTAACAGCCCCCTACGAGCAGTACTTC. This gives the protein CASSDLTAPYEQYF.

The rearrangement joins TRBV30 to TRBJ2-5; 8 nucleotides align to TRBD1. CDR1 GTSNPN and CDR2 SVGIG come from the germline V gene (reference sequence). V dropped 0 bases and J dropped 0; count of bases not matched to a gene: 6. The CDR3 contains 16 residues. The CDR3 sequence is CAWSVRRTGNQETQYF. The CDR3 DNA follows: TGTGCCTGGAGTGTACGTCGGACAGGGAACCAAGAGACCCAGTACTTC.

This rearrangement joins TRBV19 to TRBJ2-7; 10 bases align to TRBD1. In germline, CDR1 is LNHDA, CDR2 SQIVND (reference sequence). Germline trimming cut 5 bases from V and 5 bases from J; bases unmatched to any gene: 9. The CDR3 spans 15 residues. This chain's CDR3 is CASSVSGTGEDEQYF. CDR3 nucleotide sequence: TGTGCCAGTAGTGTTTCCGGGACAGGGGAGGACGAGCAGTACTTC.